These 8 T cell receptor beta chains were all obtained from the same sample, sequenced in a study of graft-versus-host responses after intestinal transplantation. Antigens of these TCRs are unknown. Profiling relied on immunoSEQ multiplex PCR, and the TCRdb table lists in-frame clones only, not all of them. Of around 110,000 clones listed, about nine tenths are singletons. The source material was unstimulated CD4+ T cells sorted from spleen or lymph node cells, sampled before intestinal transplant. These TCRs come from a human donor who received an intestinal transplant.

CDR3 protein: CASSLAYQGNYGYTF. Written as DNA, the CDR3 is TGTGCCAGCAGCTTAGCGTACCAGGGGAACTATGGCTACACCTTC. The chain recombines TRBV7-9 with TRBJ1-2, with D possibly matching TRBD1 (6 bases). V lost 0 bases, J lost 2 bases, and 10 bases lay in between. The germline gives CDR1 SEHNR, CDR2 FQNEAQ (reference sequence). The CDR3 extends over 15 amino acids. Filled out from reference TRBV7-9 and TRBJ1-2, the complete variable domain reads DTGVSQNPRHKITKRGQNVTFRCDPISEHNRLYWYRQTLGQGPEFLTYFQNEAQLEKSRLLSDRFSAERPKGSFSTLEIQRTEQGDSAMYLCASSLAYQGNYGYTFGSGTRLTVV.

The chain is built from TRBV11-2 and TRBJ2-7; 7 bases are shared with TRBD1. Germline CDR1 and CDR2: SGHAT and FQNNGV. The CDR3 totals 15 residues. With 5 bases clipped from V and 0 bases from J, the junction kept 7 bases outside the gene matches. The CDR3, as DNA: TGTGCCAGCAGCGTGCCGGGGACAGTCTCCTACGAGCAGTACTTC. It codes for CASSVPGTVSYEQYF.

The rearrangement joins TRBV7-9 to TRBJ2-1; 9 nucleotides agree with TRBD1. This CDR3 comprises 14 residues. Per germline, CDR1 SEHNR and CDR2 FQNEAQ (reference sequence). The ends lost 4 bases at V and 9 bases at J; junction bases unmatched: 7. The chain's CDR3 is CASSSRTGASEQFF. In DNA, the CDR3 is TGTGCCAGCAGCTCCAGGACAGGGGCTAGTGAGCAGTTCTTC.

The V call is TRBV5-6, the J call TRBJ2-2; 8 nucleotides line up with TRBD1. Germline V gene sequence: CDR1 SGHDT, CDR2 YYEEEE. The CDR3 spans 14 residues. V was pared by 1 base and J by 6 bases, with 2 bases of the junction left unmatched. This CDR3 is CASSLYRGAGELFF. The CDR3 DNA reads as TGTGCCAGCAGCTTGTACAGGGGGGCCGGGGAGCTGTTTTTT.

The chain couples TRBV19 to TRBJ2-7; 7 bases align to TRBD2. Trimming cost V 0 bases and J 2 bases; bases outside gene matches: 4. The CDR3 sequence is 15 residues long. The germline V gene encodes CDR1 LNHDA and CDR2 SQIVND (reference sequence). The DNA of the CDR3 is TGTGCCAGTAGTATAGATCGGCTAGCGGCCTACGAGCAGTACTTC. Translation: CASSIDRLAAYEQYF.

This clone was detected once. This chain joins TRBV19 and TRBJ2-7, with 11 nucleotides matching TRBD2. Germline V lookup: CDR1 LNHDA, CDR2 SQIVND (reference sequence). The CDR3 runs 15 residues. V gave up 5 bases and J gave up 0 bases; unmatched junction bases: 3. The CDR3 DNA reads TGTGCCAGTAGTGATACTAGCGGGAGCTCCTACGAGCAGTACTTC. Translation: CASSDTSGSSYEQYF.

This sequence joins TRBV6-5 and TRBJ1-6; D is unclear. The CDR3 consists of 13 residues. V was trimmed by 4 bases and J by 8 bases, leaving 9 bases between them. The germline CDR1 and CDR2 sequences are MNHEY and SVGAGI. CDR3 DNA: TGTGCCAGCAGTTCCGAACATTATTCACCCCTCCACTTT. Encoded protein: CASSSEHYSPLHF.

J is TRBJ1-4 and V is TRBV7-8, with TRBD1 matching over 8 bases. J gave up 3 bases and V 5 bases, and 5 bases lay outside the gene matches. This CDR3 comprises 15 residues. The germline V gene encodes CDR1 SGHVS and CDR2 FQNEAQ. CDR3 amino acids: CASSARQGSNEKLFF. CDR3 nucleotide sequence: TGTGCCAGCAGCGCGAGACAGGGGTCTAATGAAAAACTGTTTTTT.